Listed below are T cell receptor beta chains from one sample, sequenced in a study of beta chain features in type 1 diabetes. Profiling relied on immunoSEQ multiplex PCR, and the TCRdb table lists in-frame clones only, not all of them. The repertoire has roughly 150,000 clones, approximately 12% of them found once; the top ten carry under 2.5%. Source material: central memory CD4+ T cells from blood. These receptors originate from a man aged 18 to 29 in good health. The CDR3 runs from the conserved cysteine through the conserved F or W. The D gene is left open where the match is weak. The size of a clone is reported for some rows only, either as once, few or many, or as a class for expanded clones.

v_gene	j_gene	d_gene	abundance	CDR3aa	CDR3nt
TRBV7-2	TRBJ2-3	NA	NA	CASSQTLISTDTQYF	TGTGCCAGCAGCCAAACCCTCATATCCACAGATACGCAGTATTTT
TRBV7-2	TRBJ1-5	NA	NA	CASSSHPQGQKNQPQHF	TGTGCCAGCAGCTCACATCCTCAGGGGCAAAAGAATCAGCCCCAGCATTTT
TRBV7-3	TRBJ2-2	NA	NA	CASSLFGELFF	TGTGCCAGCAGCTTATTCGGGGAGCTGTTTTTT
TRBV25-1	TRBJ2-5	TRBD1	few	CASSEWSGGAETQYF	TGTGCCAGCAGTGAATGGTCAGGGGGCGCGGAGACCCAGTACTTC
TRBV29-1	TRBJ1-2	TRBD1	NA	CSVGTGLYGYTF	TGCAGCGTTGGGACAGGGCTCTATGGCTACACCTTC
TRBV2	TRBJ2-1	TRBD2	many	CASRAGTSGLNEQFF	TGTGCCAGCAGGGCCGGGACTAGCGGCCTAAATGAGCAGTTCTTC
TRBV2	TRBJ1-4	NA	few	CASSEGGATNEKLFF	TGTGCCAGCAGTGAAGGAGGGGCAACTAATGAAAAACTGTTTTTT
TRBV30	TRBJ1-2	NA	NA	CAWSAKPGEGYGYTF	TGTGCCTGGAGCGCGAAACCCGGAGAGGGGTATGGCTACACCTTC
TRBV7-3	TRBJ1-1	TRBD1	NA	CASSADRENTEAFF	TGTGCCAGCAGCGCGGACAGGGAAAACACTGAAGCTTTCTTT
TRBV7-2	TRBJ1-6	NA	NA	CASSRRALQSTYNSPLHF	TGTGCCAGCAGTAGGAGGGCCCTCCAAAGCACCTATAATTCACCCCTCCACTTT
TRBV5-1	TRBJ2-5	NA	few	CASSFTGTGQYF	TGCGCCAGCAGCTTTACCGGGACGGGCCAGTACTTC
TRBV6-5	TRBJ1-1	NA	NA	CASSYDPGHPEAFF	TGTGCCAGCAGTTACGACCCCGGACATCCCGAAGCTTTCTTT
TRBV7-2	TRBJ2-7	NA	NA	CASSLVRAGQEQYF	TGTGCCAGCAGCTTAGTTAGGGCAGGACAAGAGCAGTACTTC
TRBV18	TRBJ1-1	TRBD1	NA	CASSPDRGPTEAFF	TGTGCCAGCTCACCAGACAGGGGGCCCACTGAAGCTTTCTTT
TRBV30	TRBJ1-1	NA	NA	CAWSRVGTEAFF	TGTGCCTGGAGCAGGGTGGGTACTGAAGCTTTCTTT
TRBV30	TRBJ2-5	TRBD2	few	CAWRTGLAGGLETQYF	TGTGCCTGGAGGACGGGACTAGCGGGGGGGCTCGAGACCCAGTACTTC
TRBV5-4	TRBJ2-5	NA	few	CASSLGTYRDAETQYF	TGTGCCAGCAGCTTGGGGACATACCGGGACGCAGAGACCCAGTACTTC
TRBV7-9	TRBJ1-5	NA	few	CASSAVASNQPQHF	TGTGCCAGCAGTGCGGTGGCAAGCAATCAGCCCCAGCATTTT
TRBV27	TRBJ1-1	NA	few	CASSLVRGPNTEAFF	TGTGCCAGCAGTTTAGTGAGGGGCCCGAACACTGAAGCTTTCTTT
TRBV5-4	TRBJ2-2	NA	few	CASSWNTGELFF	TGTGCCAGCAGCTGGAACACCGGGGAGCTGTTTTTT
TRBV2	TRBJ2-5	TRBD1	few	CASIRGTGETQYF	TGTGCCAGCATTCGCGGGACAGGGGAGACCCAGTACTTC
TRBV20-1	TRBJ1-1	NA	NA	CSPHTNTEAFF	TGCAGTCCTCACACGAACACTGAAGCTTTCTTT
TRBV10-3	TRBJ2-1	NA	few	CATSLQSDEQFF	TGTGCCACCTCATTACAATCGGATGAGCAGTTCTTC
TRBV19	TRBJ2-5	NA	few	CASSPDLGETQYF	TGTGCCAGTAGTCCCGACCTTGGAGAGACCCAGTACTTC
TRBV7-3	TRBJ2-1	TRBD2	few	CASSLTRTSGYNEQFF	TGTGCCAGCAGCTTAACGCGGACTAGCGGGTACAATGAGCAGTTCTTC
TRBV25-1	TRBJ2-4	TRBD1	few	CASSEWETGNIQYF	TGTGCCAGCAGTGAGTGGGAGACAGGGAACATTCAGTACTTC
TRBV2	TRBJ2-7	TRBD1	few	CASRGQATSYEQYF	TGTGCCAGCAGGGGACAGGCAACATCCTACGAGCAGTACTTC
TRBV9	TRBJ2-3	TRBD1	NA	CASSGGQGQSTDTQYF	TGTGCCAGCAGCGGGGGACAGGGACAAAGCACAGATACGCAGTATTTT
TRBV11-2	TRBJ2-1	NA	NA	CASSPTPTRGYNEQFF	TGTGCCAGCAGCCCAACCCCCACCCGGGGGTACAATGAGCAGTTCTTC
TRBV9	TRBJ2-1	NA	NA	CASSVDERMAYNEQFF	TGTGCCAGCAGCGTAGACGAGCGGATGGCCTACAATGAGCAGTTCTTC
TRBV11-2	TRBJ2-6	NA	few	CASRTPGRKTSGANVLTF	TGTGCCAGCAGAACACCGGGACGTAAAACCTCTGGGGCCAACGTCCTGACTTTC
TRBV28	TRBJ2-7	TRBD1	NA	CASSRTGFFEQYF	TGTGCCAGCAGTAGGACAGGGTTTTTCGAGCAGTACTTC
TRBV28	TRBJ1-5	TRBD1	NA	CASIQGANGNQPQHF	TGTGCCAGCATTCAGGGGGCTAACGGCAATCAGCCCCAGCATTTT
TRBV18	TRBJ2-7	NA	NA	CASSPRLGYEQYF	TGTGCCAGCTCACCAAGACTAGGCTACGAGCAGTACTTC
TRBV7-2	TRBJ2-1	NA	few	CASSPSWGDYNEQFF	TGTGCCAGCAGCCCCTCGTGGGGGGATTACAATGAGCAGTTCTTC